What follows are 15 T cell receptor beta chains derived from one specimen sequenced in a study of vaccination and CD4 T cells after COVID-19. An Oncomine TCR Beta short-read assay was used to sequence the DNA from cultured CD4+ T cells. TCRdb re-analysed the PCR reads in MiXCR, keeping a single row per CDR3 protein. Seen here are around 19,000 distinct CDR3 sequences, around 80% observed once, and the top ten hold less than 20%. These receptors' targets are unknown. As to treatment: approximately 11-day PBMC culture with coronavirus spike peptide pools or control peptides (ViraFEST assay). Source: CD4+ T cells from blood, cultured in vitro, taken after SARS-CoV-2 vaccination. These receptor sequences come from a human donor who received a COVID-19 vaccine.

The rearrangement links TRBV19 to TRBJ1-5; possibly TRBD1 for D (5 bases). V lost 4 bases and J 0 bases, leaving 10 bases between the germline ends. This CDR3 is built from 15 residues. Germline assignment: CDR1 LNHDA and CDR2 SQIVND (reference sequence). The DNA for the CDR3 is TGTGCCAGTAGTACCACAGGAAATAGCAATCAGCCCCAGCATTTT. Translation gives CASSTTGNSNQPQHF.

This chain connects TRBV30 to TRBJ1-2; D remains unclear. The ends were cut back, 3 bases at V and 7 bases at J, with 12 bases in the middle. The germline V gene encodes CDR1 GTSNPN and CDR2 SVGIG (reference sequence). CDR3 size: 12 residues. CDR3 bases: TGTGCCTGGAGGTGGGCAAATGGTGGCTACACCTTC. Protein: CAWRWANGGYTF.

CDR3 sequence reads: CASSLASPGQANNQPQHF. Here the CDR3 DNA reads TGTGCCAGCAGCTTAGCCTCCCCGGGACAGGCCAACAATCAGCCCCAGCATTTT. V gene TRBV7-6 combines with J gene TRBJ1-5, with 8 bases lining up with TRBD1. This CDR3 has 18 amino acids. V lost 0 bases to trimming and J lost 3 bases; unmatched junction nucleotides: 10. Germline-derived CDR1 and CDR2 are SGHVS and FNYEAQ.

The chain combines TRBV20-1 with TRBJ1-2; no clear D. This CDR3 contains 13 residues. Germline V gene sequence: CDR1 DFQATT, CDR2 SNEGSKA (reference sequence). The V end was cut by 1 base, the J end by 4 bases, with 10 bases between. This CDR3 is CSARVRDLYGYTF. CDR3 bases: TGCAGTGCTAGAGTTCGGGATCTCTATGGCTACACCTTC.

The chain joins TRBV5-1 to TRBJ1-1; D gene uncertain. Per germline, CDR1 SGHRS and CDR2 YFSETQ. V lost 4 bases to trimming and J lost 0 bases, with 19 bases between them. There are 17 residues in the CDR3. This chain's CDR3 is CASSPWRRSRLNTEAFF. The DNA of the CDR3 is TGCGCCAGCAGCCCCTGGAGACGGAGTCGATTGAACACTGAAGCTTTCTTT.

J is TRBJ2-1 and V is TRBV2; D tentatively reads TRBD1 or TRBD2 (6 bases each). The CDR3 sequence is 14 residues long. Per the germline V gene, CDR1 is SNHLY and CDR2 is FYNNEI. V was shortened by 4 bases and J by 9 bases, with 16 bases between the two germline ends. As DNA, the CDR3 is TGTGCCAGCAGTGCGGTAAGGGGGGCCGGTGAGCAGTTCTTC. Translation: CASSAVRGAGEQFF.

The chain couples TRBV5-1 to TRBJ1-1, with 7 bases identical to TRBD1. With 0 bases clipped from V and 4 bases from J, the junction kept 3 bases outside the gene matches. Germline V CDR1 and CDR2: SGHRS, YFSETQ. There are 14 residues in the CDR3. In nucleotides, the CDR3 is TGCGCCAGCAGCTTGGCCCCAGGGGGCACTGAAGCTTTCTTT. It encodes CASSLAPGGTEAFF.

The chain couples TRBV27 to TRBJ1-6, with TRBD1 matching over 8 bases. V gave up 9 bases and J gave up 4 bases; unmatched junction bases: 14. Germline CDR1 MNHEY, CDR2 SMNVEV (reference sequence). CDR3 size: 17 residues. The CDR3 region has the DNA TGTGCCAGTTCCGCCAGGCGGACAGGGATTTATAATTCACCCCTCCACTTT. It is translated as CASSARRTGIYNSPLHF.

This clonotype is a singleton in its sample. The chain recombines TRBV20-1 with TRBJ2-3; no reliable D call. This CDR3 region has 12 residues. Trimming pared 0 bases from V and 2 bases from J, leaving 3 bases between. Germline V gene sequence: CDR1 DFQATT, CDR2 SNEGSKA (reference sequence). The CDR3 loop reads CSAREHTDTQYF. CDR3 DNA sequence: TGCAGTGCTAGAGAACACACAGATACGCAGTATTTT.

The chain has TRBV20-1 and TRBJ1-1; 7 bases fit TRBD1. V dropped 1 base and J dropped 10; count of bases not matched to a gene: 3. In germline, CDR1 is DFQATT, CDR2 SNEGSKA (reference sequence). This CDR3 has 11 amino acids. CDR3 nucleotide sequence: TGCAGTGCTAGAGTGACAGGGAGAGCTTTCTTT. It specifies CSARVTGRAFF.

CDR3: CSARDPTGEGVGNTIYF. As DNA, the CDR3 is TGCAGTGCTAGAGATCCTACAGGGGAAGGAGTCGGAAACACCATATATTTT. The chain employs TRBV20-1 and TRBJ1-3; 7 nucleotides align to TRBD1. This CDR3 is built from 17 residues. Trimming removed 0 bases from V and 4 bases from J; junction bases left unmatched: 12. CDR1 DFQATT and CDR2 SNEGSKA come from the germline V gene (reference sequence).

The chain combines TRBV15 with TRBJ1-2; D uncertain. With 1 base removed from V and 1 base from J, the gap between germline ends came to 7 bases. The CDR3 extends over 14 amino acids. Germline V CDR1 and CDR2: LNHNV, YYDKDF (reference sequence). CDR3 in DNA: TGTGCCACCAGCAGAGGTACCCTTAACTATGGCTACACCTTC. This translates into CATSRGTLNYGYTF.

The chain uses TRBV24-1 and TRBJ2-3; 7 positions agree with TRBD1. CDR1 and CDR2 from the germline V gene are KGHDR and SFDVKD. V shed 4 bases, J shed 5 bases, and the junction held 5 bases outside the gene matches. CDR3 length: 14 residues. CDR3 region: CATSEEGAKDTQYF. CDR3 bases: TGTGCCACCAGTGAAGAGGGGGCGAAAGATACGCAGTATTTT.

The chain links TRBV6-1 to TRBJ2-7; the D is unclear. Per germline, CDR1 MNHNS and CDR2 SASEGT. The CDR3 covers 14 residues. V lost 3 bases, J lost 6 bases, and 15 bases lay in between. This chain's CDR3 is CASSDHKRPLEQYF. The CDR3 DNA sequence: TGTGCCAGCAGTGATCATAAAAGACCCCTCGAGCAGTACTTC.

This sequence joins TRBV19 and TRBJ1-6; D is uncertain. This CDR3 comprises 15 residues. The V gene lost 2 bases and the J gene lost 14 bases, with 19 bases spanning the gap. Germline-derived CDR1 and CDR2 are LNHDA and SQIVND (reference sequence). CDR3 nucleotides: TGTGCCAGTAGTATATCGTGGGGAGCTCAACACACCCTCCACTTT. As protein: CASSISWGAQHTLHF.